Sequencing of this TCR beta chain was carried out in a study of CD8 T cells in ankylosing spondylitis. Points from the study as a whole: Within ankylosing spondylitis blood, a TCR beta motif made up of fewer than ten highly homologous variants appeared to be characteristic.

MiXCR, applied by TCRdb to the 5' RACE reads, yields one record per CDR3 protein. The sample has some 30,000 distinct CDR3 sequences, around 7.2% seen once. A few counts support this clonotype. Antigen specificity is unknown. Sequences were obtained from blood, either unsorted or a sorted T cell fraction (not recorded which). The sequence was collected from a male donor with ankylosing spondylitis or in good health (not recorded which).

CDR3 sequence (DNA): TGTGCAAGTCGCTTTATAGACGTTCTAGCCAAAAACATTCAGTACTTC. Its translation is CASRFIDVLAKNIQYF. The rearrangement joins TRBV12-2 to TRBJ2-4. TRBV12-2 is flagged as a pseudogene. CDR3 size: 16 residues.